Following are 13 T cell receptor beta chains from one sample sequenced in a study of T and B cells in COVID-19 patients. Multiplex PCR with BIOMED2 TRB-A/B primer pools amplified TRB rearrangements. MiXCR was run by TCRdb on the multiplex PCR reads, yielding one entry per CDR3 protein. This table holds roughly 2,500 distinct CDR3 sequences, 27% found once. Each TRB amplification used about 220-500 ng of genomic DNA from blood. Source material: blood. The source of these receptors is a human donor with active COVID-19.

Within the sample, this clonotype is medium-sized. The chain is built from TRBV6-2 or TRBV6-3 and TRBJ2-7; a weak D match, TRBD1 (5 bases). The CDR3 loop spans 11 amino acids. CDR1 MNHEY and CDR2 SVGEGT come from the germline V gene. Trimming removed 6 bases from V and 3 bases from J, with 6 bases in between. This CDR3 reads CASRTVYEQYF. CDR3 sequence (DNA): TGTGCCAGCAGGACAGTCTACGAGCAGTACTTC.

This clonotype came up a few times. This chain joins TRBV7-2 and TRBJ2-1, with 8 bases fitting TRBD2. The CDR3 is made up of 13 amino acids. V dropped 2 bases and J dropped 10; count of bases not matched to a gene: 4. Germline V gene lookup returns CDR1 SGHTA and CDR2 FQGNSA. CDR3 nucleotide sequence: TGTGCCAGCAGCTTAACCCGACTAGCGGAGCAGTTCTTC. Translation gives CASSLTRLAEQFF.

In its sample, this clonotype is medium-sized. The chain employs TRBV6-6 and TRBJ2-1; perhaps TRBD2 as D (6 bases). Trimming took 5 bases from V and 8 from J, leaving 10 bases between them. The CDR3 sequence is 12 residues long. CDR1 and CDR2 (germline): MNHNY, SVGAGI (reference sequence). The CDR3 is CASSGAGYEQFF. CDR3 nucleotide sequence: TGTGCCAGCAGTGGAGCGGGCTATGAGCAGTTCTTC.

This clonotype appeared a few times. This CDR3 is CASWPGQGVSNGYTF. CDR3 coding DNA: TGTGCCAGCTGGCCGGGACAGGGCGTATCAAATGGCTACACCTTC. The V gene is TRBV6-1, the J gene TRBJ1-2, with TRBD1 identical over 9 bases. This CDR3 is built from 15 residues. Germline CDR1 and CDR2: MNHNS and SASEGT. The V segment lost 8 bases and the J segment 6 bases; nucleotides outside the gene matches: 13.

There are a few counts of this clonotype. The rearrangement links TRBV20-1 to TRBJ1-4; D is uncertain. CDR3 size: 13 residues. In germline, CDR1 is DFQATT, CDR2 SNEGSKA (reference sequence). Trimming stripped 6 bases from V and 5 bases from J, with 13 bases between. CDR3: CSAQAGTNEKLFF. The CDR3 bases are TGCAGTGCCCAGGCAGGTACCAATGAAAAACTGTTTTTT.

This clonotype ranks as medium-sized (0.01 to 0.1%). V is TRBV6-5 and J is TRBJ2-2; 8 bases are shared with TRBD1. The CDR3 runs 17 residues. Losses at the gene ends were 0 bases for V and 5 bases for J; bases not matched to a gene: 8. CDR1 MNHEY and CDR2 SVGAGI come from the germline V gene. The CDR3 DNA follows: TGTGCCAGCAGTTACTCGATCCCAGGGGGCCGTACCGGGGAGCTGTTTTTT. This sequence encodes CASSYSIPGGRTGELFF.

This clonotype was detected only a few times. The chain is built from TRBV5-5 and TRBJ1-2, with D perhaps TRBD1 (6 bases). There are 12 residues in the CDR3. CDR1 is SGHKS, CDR2 YYEKEE, per germline (reference sequence). The V end lost 2 bases, the J end lost 6 bases, and 8 bases lay between the germline ends. CDR3 DNA: TGTGCCAGCAGCTTAAGGGGGGATGGCTACACCTTC. Translated, it gives CASSLRGDGYTF.

J is TRBJ1-5 and V is TRBV7-2; no firm D call. Trimming removed 4 bases at V and 6 bases at J, with 16 bases between. Germline values: CDR1 SGHTA, CDR2 FQGNSA. The CDR3 has 15 residues. The CDR3 region has the DNA TGTGCCAGCAGCTACTGGCACGGGCCCACTCAGCCCCAGCATTTT. Protein sequence: CASSYWHGPTQPQHF.

By proportion, this clonotype is medium-sized. V and J are TRBV30 and TRBJ2-4; 9 nucleotides align to TRBD2. The CDR3 totals 20 residues. The junction had 16 bases not matched to a gene; V was cut back by 0 bases and J by 1 base. Germline V gene data show CDR1 as GTSNPN and CDR2 as SVGIG (reference sequence). CDR3 residues: CAWSVRLSGRSALAKNIQYF. In DNA form, the CDR3 reads TGTGCCTGGAGTGTACGGCTTAGCGGGAGATCCGCCCTCGCCAAAAACATTCAGTACTTC.

By sample share, this clonotype is medium-sized (0.01 to 0.1%). The chain uses TRBV5-6 and TRBJ2-7; either TRBD1 or TRBD2 may fit D (5 bases each). Germline loops: CDR1 SGHDT, CDR2 YYEEEE. The CDR3 has 14 amino acids. V was shortened by 1 base and J by 0 bases, with 8 bases between the two germline ends. The CDR3 DNA sequence: TGTGCCAGCAGCTTGTGGGACGGCTCCTACGAGCAGTACTTC. Translation: CASSLWDGSYEQYF.

This chain joins TRBV7-3 and TRBJ2-1; unclear D gene. V was cut by 2 bases and J by 5 bases, with 16 bases left in between. Per germline, CDR1 SGHTA and CDR2 FQGTGA. This CDR3 has 16 residues. The chain's CDR3 is CASSLSPSPTHNEQFF. The CDR3, as DNA: TGTGCCAGCAGCTTATCCCCCTCGCCCACACACAATGAGCAGTTCTTC.

A few counts support this clonotype. CDR3 loop: CASSVRTGSGNEQFF. CDR3 DNA sequence: TGCGCCAGCAGCGTCCGGACAGGGTCTGGAAATGAGCAGTTCTTC. This chain joins TRBV5-1 and TRBJ2-1, with 8 bases that match TRBD1. Germline V gene lookup returns CDR1 SGHRS and CDR2 YFSETQ. The CDR3 runs 15 residues. Losses at the gene ends were 4 bases for V and 7 bases for J; bases not matched to a gene: 10.

This clonotype turned up a few times. The chain has TRBV11-2 and TRBJ2-5; D ambiguous. The V end was cut by 1 base, the J end by 5 bases, with 11 bases between. From germline, CDR1 is SGHAT and CDR2 FQNNGV. This CDR3 region has 14 residues. CDR3 sequence reads: CASSLVDYPETQYF. The CDR3 DNA is TGTGCCAGCAGCTTAGTGGATTACCCCGAGACCCAGTACTTC.